The clone carrying this T cell receptor (beta chain) appeared a few times. The antigen is unknown. Unique molecular identifiers were built into the TCRbeta library. From the PCR reads, TCRdb called clonotypes with MiXCR, one entry per CDR3 protein. Altogether fewer than 550,000 distinct CDR3 sequences are present, about an eighth being singletons, with the ten largest covering approximately 15%. The data derive from a study of T-cell reconstitution after alpha-beta-depleted transplantation in children. General study results and limits: Hyperexpanded clones declined; after one year, newly produced T cells mostly supplied diversity. Several hundred expanded graft clones reportedly gave rise to the alpha-beta T cells present about two months after transplant.

The CDR3 has 17 residues. With V trimmed by 5 bases and J by 3 bases, 11 bases remained unmatched. The V gene's germline CDR1 is SQVTM and CDR2 ANQGSEA. The chain uses TRBV29-1 and TRBJ2-6; 9 bases line up with TRBD1. Sequenced material: PBMCs, mostly from graft donor cells, taken 180 days after TCRalphabeta/CD19-depleted stem cell transplant. The receptor's source is a female patient between 2 and 15 years old who had a stem cell transplant for aplastic anemia, so the T cells may come from the graft donor. The CDR3 loop is CSVYRGRGLGGANVLTF. CDR3 bases: TGCAGCGTTTACAGGGGGCGCGGGTTAGGTGGGGCCAACGTCCTGACTTTC.